This note documents a single T cell receptor beta chain sequence. Its antigen remains unidentified. The sample is drawn from a study of blood T cells in healthy people across ages. Overall study results and limits: Strong correlation existed between TCR beta diversity and naive T cell percentage.

The CDR3 is 17 residues long. Germline CDR1 SNHLY, CDR2 FYNNEI. V lost 7 bases, J lost 7 bases, and 10 bases stayed unmatched. Sample-barcoded 5' priming and a J-beta primer mix drove a second PCR of roughly 6 to 12 cycles. TCRdb re-called the 5' RACE reads through MiXCR, storing one row per CDR3 protein. The sample lists about 1,400,000 distinct CDR3 sequences; 42% were seen once. The sequence was collected from a woman under 30 in good health. The chain recombines TRBV2 with TRBJ2-1; 16 bases align to TRBD2. The sample taken for sequencing was blood. The CDR3 DNA follows: TGTGCCAGCACCCTCAGACAGGGACTAGCGGGGGGGAATGAGCAGTTCTTC. Its translation is CASTLRQGLAGGNEQFF.